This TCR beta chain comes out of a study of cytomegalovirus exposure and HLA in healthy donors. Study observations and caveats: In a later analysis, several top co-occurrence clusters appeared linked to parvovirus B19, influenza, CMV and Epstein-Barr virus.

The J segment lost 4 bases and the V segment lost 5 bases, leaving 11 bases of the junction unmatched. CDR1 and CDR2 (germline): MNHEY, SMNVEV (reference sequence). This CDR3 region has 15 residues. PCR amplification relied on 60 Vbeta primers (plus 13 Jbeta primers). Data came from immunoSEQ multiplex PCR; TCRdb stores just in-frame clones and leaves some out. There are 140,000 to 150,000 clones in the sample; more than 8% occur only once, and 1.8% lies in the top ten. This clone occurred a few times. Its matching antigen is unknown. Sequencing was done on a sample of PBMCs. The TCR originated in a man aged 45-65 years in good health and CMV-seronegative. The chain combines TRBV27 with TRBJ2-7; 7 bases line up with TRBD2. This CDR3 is CASSPGRGASYEQYF. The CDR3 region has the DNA TGTGCCAGCAGTCCAGGGAGGGGAGCCTCGTACGAGCAGTACTTC.